This T cell receptor beta chain appears in the sequencing data of a study of shared clonotypes between healthy human individuals. General study points: At large depth, rarefaction still showed sorted-subset sequencing to be incomplete.

CD4+ cells yielded CD45RA+ naive and CD45RA-negative memory subsets. Trimming removed 1 base from V and 2 bases from J, with 8 bases in between. Germline V CDR1 and CDR2: SGHTA, FQGTGA. The CDR3 loop spans 14 amino acids. TCRdb's copy holds only in-frame clones and misses some; the assay was immunoSEQ multiplex PCR. The table lists about 1.1 million clones, about 84% of them singletons. Worth noting for this clone: The antigen is undetermined.

This clonotype originated in a man aged 18 to 35 in good health. Some clones in this sample may be carry-over from other donors' samples. Sequencing was carried out using memory CD4+ T cells from PBMCs. Subset in this sample: CD45RA-negative fraction. The chain combines TRBV7-3 with TRBJ1-1; D is perhaps TRBD1 (6 bases). The CDR3 here is CASSLRGRNTEAFF. The CDR3 DNA sequence: TGTGCCAGCAGCTTAAGGGGGCGCAACACTGAAGCTTTCTTT.